This TCR beta chain was identified in a study of T-cell reconstitution after alpha-beta-depleted transplantation in children. Study-level points and caveats: At one year after transplant, newly produced T cells mostly accounted for T-cell counts and diversity. Where alpha-beta T cells came from about two months after transplant was reportedly several hundred expanded graft clones. Some patients owed their high day-60 TCRbeta diversity to surviving recipient T cells and thymic progenitors.

The V gene end was trimmed by 6 bases and the J gene end by 2 bases; junction bases not matched to a gene: 7. This CDR3 comprises 14 residues. From germline, CDR1 is MNHEY and CDR2 SMNVEV (reference sequence). This clonotype was picked up many times. Its cognate antigen is unknown. Researchers prepared the TCRbeta library using unique molecular identifiers, the study reports. TCRdb called the PCR reads again in MiXCR, with one record for every CDR3 protein. The sample holds roughly 250,000 distinct CDR3 sequences, 8.2% seen once. Sample: PBMCs, mostly from graft donor cells, taken 180 days after TCRalphabeta/CD19-depleted stem cell transplant. This receptor was identified in a male patient younger than 18 who had a stem cell transplant for acute lymphoblastic leukemia, so the T cells may come from the graft donor. V is TRBV27 and J is TRBJ2-7; TRBD2 agrees at 7 bases. The CDR3 spells CASRSRGLTYEQYF. CDR3 nucleotides: TGTGCCAGCAGATCAAGGGGACTAACCTACGAGCAGTACTTC.